Below are 8 T cell receptor beta chains sequenced from a single sample in a study of T-cell memory formation after mild COVID-19. TCRdb re-called the 5' RACE reads through MiXCR, storing one row per CDR3 protein. The sample carries about 560,000 distinct CDR3 sequences, around 15% recorded once. The material sequenced was PBMCs or a T cell subset sorted from them (not recorded which). These receptors were obtained from an adult woman who had mild COVID-19 (a few samples of this study predate the infection). Cell type and time point are not known.

This clonotype has at least ten counts. V is TRBV7-2 and J is TRBJ2-5; perhaps D is TRBD1 or TRBD2 (5 bases each). Trimming shortened V by 3 bases and J by 4 bases, and 15 bases separated the two germline ends. Looked up from germline, CDR1 is SGHTA and CDR2 is FQGNSA. The CDR3 contains 15 residues. The DNA of the CDR3 is TGTGCCAGCAGCTTTGGTGGGGCCGGGACAGAGACCCAGTACTTC. Amino acid sequence: CASSFGGAGTETQYF.

CDR3 coding DNA: TGCGCCAGCAGCTTGGGAAGGGGCGACTATGGCTACACCTTC. Its translation: CASSLGRGDYGYTF. The gene calls are TRBV5-1 and TRBJ1-2; maybe TRBD1 (5 bases). The germline V and J ends were trimmed by 0 bases and 3 bases, with 9 bases remaining between them. Per germline, CDR1 SGHRS and CDR2 YFSETQ. The CDR3 extends over 14 amino acids.

This clonotype has just a few counts. V is TRBV5-1 and J is TRBJ1-3; unclear D gene. V gave up 1 base and J gave up 2 bases, with 13 bases separating them. Germline V gives CDR1 SGHRS, CDR2 YFSETQ. The CDR3 is 16 residues long. The CDR3 region has the DNA TGCGCCAGCAGCTTGTTCGCCAGTACCACTGGAAACACCATATATTTT. Its translation is CASSLFASTTGNTIYF.

This clonotype was picked up a small number of times. J is TRBJ2-7 and V is TRBV7-9; D is ambiguous. V lost 5 bases to trimming and J lost 3 bases, with 14 bases between them. The CDR3 contains 14 residues. Germline assignment: CDR1 SEHNR and CDR2 FQNEAQ (reference sequence). CDR3 coding DNA: TGTGCCAGCAGCCCAGGTGTCAGAATCTACGAGCAGTACTTC. It translates to CASSPGVRIYEQYF.

This clonotype came up a few times. This chain connects TRBV6-2 or TRBV6-3 to TRBJ1-5; 8 bases agree with TRBD1. With V trimmed by 6 bases and J by 6 bases, 7 bases remained unmatched. From germline, CDR1 is MNHEY and CDR2 SVGEGT. The CDR3 contains 14 residues. The CDR3 loop reads CASRNAGGGQPQHF. As DNA, the CDR3 is TGTGCCAGCAGAAACGCAGGGGGCGGTCAGCCCCAGCATTTT.

CDR3 in amino acids: CASSRFLAGSTGELFF. The CDR3 nucleotides read TGTGCCAGCAGCCGCTTCCTAGCGGGGAGCACCGGGGAGCTGTTTTTT. The chain employs TRBV3-1 and TRBJ2-2; TRBD2 matches 9 bases. Germline V gives CDR1 LGHDT, CDR2 YNNKEL (reference sequence). With 4 bases clipped from V and 4 bases from J, the junction kept 7 bases outside the gene matches. The CDR3 sequence is 16 residues long.

This clonotype was observed at least ten times. This chain uses TRBV5-1 with TRBJ2-2; D possibly corresponds to TRBD1 (6 bases). V was shortened by 4 bases and J by 0 bases, with 13 bases between the two germline ends. Germline V gene sequence: CDR1 SGHRS, CDR2 YFSETQ. This CDR3 has 16 residues. CDR3 in DNA: TGCGCCAGCAGCACCCGACAGGTTTCGAACACCGGGGAGCTGTTTTTT. Encoded protein: CASSTRQVSNTGELFF. Together with reference TRBV5-1 and TRBJ2-2, the CDR3 gives the full variable domain: KAGVTQTPRYLIKTRGQQVTLSCSPISGHRSVSWYQQTPGQGLQFLFEYFSETQRNKGNFPGRFSGRQFSNSRSEMNVSTLELGDSALYLCASSTRQVSNTGELFFGEGSRLTVL.

The V and J genes are TRBV4-2 and TRBJ1-1; the D gene is possibly TRBD1 (6 bases). Between the trimmed V and J ends, which lost 2 bases and 5 bases, there was a span of 15 bases. CDR1 LGHNA and CDR2 YNFKEQ come from the germline V gene. The length of the CDR3 is 15 residues. For the CDR3, the DNA is TGTGCCAGCAGCCAACAGGGGCCCTACGGTACTGAAGCTTTCTTT. This translates into CASSQQGPYGTEAFF.